These 26 T cell receptor beta chains share one sample of origin, sequenced in a study of blood T cells in healthy people across ages. Then a second PCR, running about 7 to 11 cycles, was carried out with a sample-barcoded 5' primer and a J-beta primer mix. MiXCR, applied by TCRdb to the 5' RACE reads, yields one record per CDR3 protein. The sample consists of almost 1 million distinct CDR3 sequences, 51% of them appearing once. Sequenced input: blood. These receptors all stem from an older woman in good health.

This clonotype was counted only a few times. This sequence joins TRBV4-3 and TRBJ2-5, with TRBD2 as a possible D gene (6 bases). The germline gives CDR1 LGHNA, CDR2 YSLEER. V was cut by 4 bases and J by 11 bases, with 17 bases left in between. The CDR3 loop spans 13 amino acids. The chain's CDR3 is CASSPDSSREQYF. CDR3 bases: TGCGCCAGCAGCCCCGACTCAAGTCGGGAGCAGTACTTC.

This sequence joins TRBV18 and TRBJ2-1; TRBD2 agrees at 9 bases. The CDR3 covers 16 residues. V lost 3 bases to trimming and J lost 5 bases; unmatched junction nucleotides: 8. Germline V gene sequence: CDR1 KGHSH, CDR2 LQKENI. The CDR3 sequence: CASSPYKREADNEQFF. The CDR3 DNA sequence: TGTGCCAGCTCACCTTACAAGCGGGAGGCGGACAATGAGCAGTTCTTC.

The chain has TRBV20-1 and TRBJ2-1, with 9 bases that match TRBD2. V gave up 5 bases and J gave up 4 bases; unmatched junction bases: 9. Germline V gene lookup returns CDR1 DFQATT and CDR2 SNEGSKA (reference sequence). The CDR3 runs to 15 residues. Here the CDR3 reads CSARLSGSPYNEQFF. Written as DNA, the CDR3 is TGCAGTGCTCGTCTTAGCGGGAGCCCGTACAATGAGCAGTTCTTC.

The chain is built from TRBV7-3 and TRBJ2-2; the match to TRBD1 covers 10 bases. Unmatched junction bases numbered 10, after V lost 0 bases and J lost 6 bases. From germline, CDR1 is SGHTA and CDR2 FQGTGA. This CDR3 has 18 amino acids. The chain's CDR3 is CASSLTEDRGRGPGELFF. CDR3 nucleotides: TGTGCCAGCAGCTTAACGGAAGACAGGGGGCGCGGTCCCGGGGAGCTGTTTTTT.

This clonotype turned up a few times. The V and J genes are TRBV7-3 and TRBJ2-3; D not certain. CDR3 length equals 15 residues. The germline V gene has CDR1 SGHTA and CDR2 FQGTGA. Trimming left V 4 bases short and J 6 bases short, with 17 bases between. The CDR3 here is CASSSYGGRVDTQYF. DNA of the CDR3: TGTGCCAGCAGCTCTTACGGCGGACGCGTGGATACGCAGTATTTT.

A few counts support this clonotype. This chain joins TRBV7-2 and TRBJ2-1, with D possibly matching TRBD2 (5 bases). Germline V lookup: CDR1 SGHTA, CDR2 FQGNSA. The CDR3 length is 15 residues. V was trimmed by 1 base and J by 2 bases, leaving 9 bases between them. CDR3 sequence (DNA): TGTGCCAGCAGCTTAGAAGGACTCCCCTACAATGAGCAGTTCTTC. This translates into CASSLEGLPYNEQFF.

V gene TRBV7-3 combines with J gene TRBJ2-7; the match to TRBD2 covers 8 bases. CDR3 length: 15 amino acids. J gave up 0 bases and V 5 bases, and 6 bases lay outside the gene matches. Germline V lookup: CDR1 SGHTA, CDR2 FQGTGA. The CDR3 loop reads CASSITSGRSYEQYF. CDR3 nucleotide sequence: TGTGCCAGCAGCATCACTAGCGGCCGCTCCTACGAGCAGTACTTC.

This chain links TRBV28 with TRBJ1-2; D possibly corresponds to TRBD1 (6 bases). Trimming removed 7 bases from V and 5 bases from J, with 14 bases in between. The V gene's germline CDR1 is MDHEN and CDR2 SYDVKM. This CDR3 region has 13 residues. The CDR3 here is CASTQGTGYGYTF. The CDR3 region has the DNA TGTGCCAGCACCCAGGGGACTGGATATGGCTACACCTTC.

This clonotype was recorded a few times. The rearrangement joins TRBV7-2 to TRBJ2-5; TRBD2 agrees at 10 bases. J lost 5 bases, V lost 4 bases, and 10 bases had no gene match. The CDR3 has 16 residues. CDR1 and CDR2 (germline): SGHTA, FQGNSA. The CDR3 sequence is CASSSWIAGGYETQYF. The CDR3, as DNA: TGTGCCAGCAGCTCCTGGATAGCGGGAGGTTATGAGACCCAGTACTTC.

This clonotype was found a few times. V is TRBV5-1 and J is TRBJ2-3; D is unresolved. The V and J ends lost 0 bases and 6 bases respectively, with 14 bases between them. The CDR3 runs to 15 residues. Germline V gene lookup returns CDR1 SGHRS and CDR2 YFSETQ. CDR3 protein: CASSLALGRLDTQYF. CDR3 bases: TGCGCCAGCAGCTTGGCCTTAGGGCGGTTGGATACGCAGTATTTT.

This clonotype was recorded a few times. This chain's CDR3 is CSAVIGGSSYEQYF. The CDR3 bases are TGCAGTGCTGTTATTGGCGGGAGCTCCTACGAGCAGTACTTC. The chain employs TRBV20-1 and TRBJ2-7; 7 nucleotides line up with TRBD2. The CDR3 consists of 14 residues. After removal of 5 bases from V and 0 bases from J, the junction contained 7 bases not matched to a gene. Germline values: CDR1 DFQATT, CDR2 SNEGSKA (reference sequence).

The chain carries TRBV29-1 and TRBJ2-1; perhaps TRBD2 as D (6 bases). Germline CDR1 and CDR2: SQVTM and ANQGSEA. V was pared by 7 bases and J by 0 bases, with 10 bases between. The CDR3 has 13 residues. The CDR3 coding sequence is TGCAGCGCAGGGACTCCCTCCTACAATGAGCAGTTCTTC. Amino acids: CSAGTPSYNEQFF.

The rearrangement uses TRBV29-1 and TRBJ2-5; tentatively, D is TRBD1 or TRBD2 (7 bases each). CDR3 length: 15 residues. V lost 5 bases and J 11 bases, leaving 27 bases between the germline ends. CDR1 and CDR2 (germline): SQVTM, ANQGSEA. CDR3 sequence reads: CSVQGGPSSYNEQYF. Here the CDR3 DNA reads TGCAGCGTTCAGGGGGGGCCTAGCTCCTACAATGAGCAGTACTTC.

The chain combines TRBV28 with TRBJ1-2; 7 positions match TRBD1. This CDR3 is built from 14 residues. V lost 6 bases to trimming and J lost 3 bases; unmatched junction nucleotides: 7. Per germline, CDR1 MDHEN and CDR2 SYDVKM. The DNA of the CDR3 is TGTGCCAGCAGGGAGGAAGACAGGGACTATGGCTACACCTTC. It specifies CASREEDRDYGYTF.

This clonotype appeared many times. The V and J genes are TRBV3-1 and TRBJ2-3, with unresolved D. Germline CDR1 LGHDT, CDR2 YNNKEL (reference sequence). There are 16 residues in the CDR3. Deletions cut 0 bases from V and 0 bases from J, with 10 bases between. Here the CDR3 reads CASSQDPGPSTDTQYF. CDR3 coding DNA: TGTGCCAGCAGCCAAGATCCAGGCCCTAGCACAGATACGCAGTATTTT.

The gene calls are TRBV28 and TRBJ2-6; 8 positions agree with TRBD1. Germline CDR1 reads MDHEN; CDR2 reads SYDVKM. The CDR3 is 18 residues long. J was trimmed by 0 bases and V by 2 bases; bases with no gene match: 6. CDR3 nucleotide sequence: TGTGCCAGCAGTTTAGCCCGGGGACAGGTCTCTGGGGCCAACGTCCTGACTTTC. This codes for CASSLARGQVSGANVLTF.

The rearrangement links TRBV18 to TRBJ2-3, with no clear D. V lost 2 bases and J 4 bases, leaving 7 bases between the germline ends. Germline-derived CDR1 and CDR2 are KGHSH and LQKENI. The CDR3 is 13 amino acids. As DNA, the CDR3 is TGTGCCAGCTCACCAGTTAGCCCAGATACGCAGTATTTT. Residues: CASSPVSPDTQYF.

There are a few counts of this clonotype. The chain employs TRBV30 and TRBJ2-1; D remains unclear. Per the germline V gene, CDR1 is GTSNPN and CDR2 is SVGIG (reference sequence). The V end lost 4 bases, the J end lost 2 bases, and 3 bases lay between the germline ends. CDR3 size: 11 residues. The DNA of the CDR3 is TGTGCCTGGACTCCCTACAATGAGCAGTTCTTC. This gives the protein CAWTPYNEQFF.

This chain's CDR3 is CASGARVTDTQYF. DNA for the CDR3: TGTGCCAGCGGTGCGCGGGTCACAGATACGCAGTATTTT. The V call is TRBV7-8, the J call TRBJ2-3; perhaps TRBD2 as D (5 bases). Germline CDR1 reads SGHVS; CDR2 reads FQNEAQ. V lost 8 bases and J lost 2, with 11 bases in between. This CDR3 is 13 amino acids long.

This clonotype was counted between two and nine times. This chain joins TRBV14 and TRBJ2-7; a possible D gene is TRBD1 (6 bases). The V gene lost 6 bases and the J gene lost 3 bases, with 12 bases spanning the gap. Germline assignment: CDR1 SGHDN and CDR2 FVKESK. The CDR3 has 13 residues. The CDR3 loop is CASRITGYYEQYF. DNA of the CDR3: TGTGCCAGCAGGATTACAGGGTACTACGAGCAGTACTTC.

The chain uses TRBV10-3 and TRBJ1-4, with 9 bases fitting TRBD1. The CDR3 sequence is 14 residues long. Trimming cost V 6 bases and J 8 bases; bases outside gene matches: 7. From germline, CDR1 is ENHRY and CDR2 SYGVKD. The CDR3 loop is CAIRQQGAQEKLFF. The DNA of the CDR3 is TGTGCCATCAGACAACAGGGGGCGCAGGAAAAACTGTTTTTT.

The chain recombines TRBV11-2 with TRBJ2-1, with D hard to call. The assigned J gene may be wrong: the sequence end matches TRBJ2-7 better. The CDR3 contains 11 residues. Per germline, CDR1 SGHAT and CDR2 FQNNGV. CDR3 nucleotide sequence: TGTGCCAGCAGCTGGTACAATGAGCAGTACTTC. As protein: CASSWYNEQYF.

This clonotype was seen a handful of times. The rearrangement joins TRBV20-1 to TRBJ2-3; D is possibly TRBD1 (6 bases). Trimming took off 5 bases at V and 4 bases at J, with 10 bases between the two ends. Per germline, CDR1 DFQATT and CDR2 SNEGSKA (reference sequence). There are 12 residues in the CDR3. The CDR3 protein is CSARTGSDTQYF. CDR3 in DNA: TGCAGTGCTCGAACAGGGTCAGATACGCAGTATTTT.

The chain carries TRBV10-3 and TRBJ2-7, with TRBD2 identical over 10 bases. The ends lost 5 bases at V and 4 bases at J; junction bases unmatched: 5. The CDR3 runs to 14 residues. Germline CDR1 reads ENHRY; CDR2 reads SYGVKD. The DNA for the CDR3 is TGTGCCATCAGTCCCAGGACTAGCGGATACGAGCAGTACTTC. The encoded protein is CAISPRTSGYEQYF.

CDR3 in amino acids: CASSERVRINYGYTF. The DNA for the CDR3 is TGTGCCAGCAGTGAAAGAGTACGGATCAACTATGGCTACACCTTC. This chain joins TRBV6-1 and TRBJ1-2; D remains ambiguous. CDR3 length: 15 residues. Trimming took 2 bases from V and 2 from J, leaving 12 bases between them. Germline assignment: CDR1 MNHNS and CDR2 SASEGT.

This chain joins TRBV9 and TRBJ2-3; TRBD2 matches at 9 bases. The J segment lost 9 bases and the V segment lost 7 bases, leaving 9 bases of the junction unmatched. The CDR3 has 13 residues. The V gene's germline CDR1 is SGDLS and CDR2 YYNGEE. The CDR3 reads CASPAGGHWTQYF. CDR3 in DNA: TGTGCCAGCCCGGCGGGAGGGCATTGGACGCAGTATTTT.